Each of the 12 T cell receptor beta chains below was sequenced from the same sample in a study of T cells in Graves' hyperthyroidism and ophthalmopathy. Authors of the study amplified TCR beta CDR3 regions from RNA transcripts. HTBI primers drove first-round RT-PCR of the TCR CDR3. One entry per CDR3 protein results from TCRdb running MiXCR on the multiplex PCR reads. This table holds approximately 530,000 distinct CDR3 sequences, approximately 15% found once. The specimen was blood. These TCRs come from a woman between 18 and 30 years old with Graves' hyperthyroidism.

This clonotype has just a few counts. This chain connects TRBV29-1 to TRBJ2-7, with unresolved D. CDR3 length: 12 amino acids. Germline loops: CDR1 SQVTM, CDR2 ANQGSEA. Trimming removed 2 bases from V and 2 bases from J, with 7 bases in between. For the CDR3, the DNA is TGCAGCGTTGAATCCCCAGCCTACGAGCAGTACTTC. This encodes CSVESPAYEQYF.

The chain recombines TRBV6-2 or TRBV6-3 with TRBJ2-1; the D gene could be TRBD1 or TRBD2 (6 bases each). CDR1 MNHEY and CDR2 SVGEGT come from the germline V gene. V was shortened by 7 bases and J by 4 bases, with 23 bases between the two germline ends. The CDR3 is made up of 17 amino acids. The CDR3 protein is CASTLRGRGGLYNEQFF. CDR3 DNA: TGTGCCAGCACTCTAAGGGGCCGTGGGGGGCTTTACAATGAGCAGTTCTTC.

The chain uses TRBV6-1 and TRBJ2-5; TRBD2 matches 11 bases. Germline trimming cut 3 bases from V and 5 bases from J; bases unmatched to any gene: 8. Germline assignment: CDR1 MNHNS and CDR2 SASEGT. The CDR3 covers 16 residues. Here the CDR3 DNA reads TGTGCCAGCAGTGACCCTCTACTAGCGGGAGTTGAGACCCAGTACTTC. This translates into CASSDPLLAGVETQYF.

This clonotype occurred a few times. A much larger clone is a single base away; this may be a read error. The rearrangement joins TRBV2 to TRBJ2-5, with 9 nucleotides matching TRBD2. The germline V gene encodes CDR1 SNHLY and CDR2 FYNNEI. The length of the CDR3 is 16 residues. CDR3 nucleotide sequence: TGTGCCAGCAGTGAAGCGAGAGCGGGGGGCGGAGAGCCCCAGTACTTC. Translated, it gives CASSEARAGGGEPQYF.

This clonotype has at least ten counts. The rearrangement links TRBV20-1 to TRBJ2-7; 10 nucleotides align to TRBD2. J lost 2 bases, V lost 3 bases, and 4 bases had no gene match. The CDR3 has 14 amino acids. Germline CDR1 and CDR2: DFQATT and SNEGSKA (reference sequence). The CDR3 loop is CSARIAGGTYEQYF. CDR3 DNA: TGCAGTGCTAGGATAGCGGGAGGCACCTACGAGCAGTACTTC.

This clonotype was counted ten times or more. The chain links TRBV29-1 to TRBJ2-7; 10 bases are shared with TRBD1. This CDR3 is 15 amino acids long. With 3 bases clipped from V and 3 bases from J, the junction kept 8 bases outside the gene matches. Germline V gene sequence: CDR1 SQVTM, CDR2 ANQGSEA. CDR3 protein: CSVDNWDRGGYEQYF. The CDR3 DNA sequence: TGCAGCGTTGATAATTGGGACAGGGGAGGCTACGAGCAGTACTTC.

V usage is TRBV11-2 and J usage is TRBJ2-1; TRBD2 agrees at 11 bases. This CDR3 comprises 17 residues. V lost 4 bases and J lost 4; bases outside the gene matches: 9. Germline V gene sequence: CDR1 SGHAT, CDR2 FQNNGV. In nucleotides, the CDR3 is TGTGCCAGCAGCTCGGGGACTAGCGGAGCATTATACAATGAGCAGTTCTTC. Protein: CASSSGTSGALYNEQFF.

This clonotype was observed many times. The chain joins TRBV6-1 to TRBJ2-3, with 13 bases identical to TRBD2. The ends lost 7 bases at V and 4 bases at J; junction bases unmatched: 2. The CDR3 loop spans 14 amino acids. The germline V gene has CDR1 MNHNS and CDR2 SASEGT. As DNA, the CDR3 is TGTGCCAGCACTGGACTAGCGGGAGCAGATACGCAGTATTTT. It encodes CASTGLAGADTQYF.

This clonotype was seen at least ten times. This chain uses TRBV10-3 with TRBJ1-1; D might be TRBD1 (5 bases). The CDR3 length is 13 residues. Germline V gene lookup returns CDR1 ENHRY and CDR2 SYGVKD. Trimming left V 8 bases short and J 1 base short, with 11 bases between. The CDR3 DNA reads as TGTGCCATCGGGGCAGTTAAGAACACTGAAGCTTTCTTT. This encodes CAIGAVKNTEAFF.

In this sample, this clonotype turned up many times. The V call is TRBV20-1, the J call TRBJ2-7; the D call may be TRBD1 or TRBD2 (5 bases each). Deletions cut 3 bases from V and 0 bases from J, with 9 bases between. Germline V gene data show CDR1 as DFQATT and CDR2 as SNEGSKA (reference sequence). The CDR3 totals 13 residues. Written as DNA, the CDR3 is TGCAGTGCTAGTGAGGGGTCCTCCTACGAGCAGTACTTC. Its translation is CSASEGSSYEQYF.

This clonotype showed up many times. The chain has TRBV7-9 and TRBJ2-7; no clear D gene. The germline V gene has CDR1 SEHNR and CDR2 FQNEAQ (reference sequence). Between the trimmed V and J ends, which lost 3 bases and 2 bases, there was a span of 5 bases. This CDR3 has 12 amino acids. The CDR3 coding sequence is TGTGCCAGCAGCTTTGACCCCTACGAGCAGTACTTC. Translation: CASSFDPYEQYF.

This clonotype was observed many times. The DNA for the CDR3 is TGCAGTGCTAGACCCACCGGGGGACAGGCTAACTATGGCTACACCTTC. This sequence encodes CSARPTGGQANYGYTF. J is TRBJ1-2 and V is TRBV20-1, with 8 bases fitting TRBD1. The junction had 8 bases not matched to a gene; V was cut back by 2 bases and J by 0 bases. Germline CDR1 DFQATT, CDR2 SNEGSKA (reference sequence). CDR3 length: 16 amino acids.